The T cell receptor (beta chain) under discussion was sequenced for a study of blood T cell repertoires in COVID-19. Study summary: The samples span acute and convalescent COVID-19 from the United States, Italy and Spain. From T cells, B-cell-depleted T cells, or PBMCs came the material, which was cDNA or gDNA.

Per the original data handling: Amplification from reference gene primers served as the basis for estimated nucleated cell counts. The data were produced by immunoSEQ multiplex PCR, yet TCRdb's version contains in-frame clones alone and is incomplete. That table supplies the V and J calls and clone size; D and trimming were determined from the DNA. The top ten hold roughly 2.5% of the sample, which has about 75,000 clones, almost 90% seen once. The V gene's germline CDR1 is SGHDT and CDR2 YYEEEE. The CDR3 length is 12 residues. V lost 4 bases and J lost 6, with 8 bases in between. Sequencing used peripheral blood. The clonotype comes from a human donor in a cohort sampled during active COVID-19. This sequence joins TRBV5-6 and TRBJ2-1, with D unresolved. The CDR3 bases are TGTGCCAGCAGCACCGGCGGCAATGAGCAGTTCTTC. It encodes CASSTGGNEQFF.